These 20 T cell receptor beta chains share one sample of origin, sequenced in a study of molecular identifiers for immune sequencing clone quantification. TCRdb processed the PCR reads anew with MiXCR; each CDR3 protein has one entry. The sample contains around 470,000 distinct CDR3 sequences, 25% of which appear only once. The sample comprised naive CD8+ T cells from blood, with Jurkat cell RNA spiked in. Documented subset: FACS-sorted CD8+CD4-CCR7+CD45RA+ naive T cells. Receptors originate from a human donor in good health. Some libraries in this study had Jurkat cell RNA spiked in.

The DNA for the CDR3 is TGTGCCTGGAGTGTCGTCCGAGGCTATGGCTACACCTTC. Residues: CAWSVVRGYGYTF. The chain joins TRBV30 to TRBJ1-2; D uncertain. CDR1 and CDR2 from the germline V gene are GTSNPN and SVGIG (reference sequence). This CDR3 comprises 13 residues. The V gene lost 0 bases and the J gene lost 4 bases, with 9 bases spanning the gap.

This clonotype was counted at least ten times. This chain uses TRBV9 with TRBJ1-1; D gene uncertain. Germline V gene sequence: CDR1 SGDLS, CDR2 YYNGEE. V gave up 0 bases and J gave up 7 bases, with 10 bases separating them. The CDR3 extends over 13 amino acids. This CDR3 reads CASSVGGEVEAFF. The CDR3, as DNA: TGTGCCAGCAGCGTAGGTGGAGAAGTTGAAGCTTTCTTT. The full variable domain, with the rest looked up from reference TRBV9 and TRBJ1-1, is DSGVTQTPKHLITATGQRVTLRCSPRSGDLSVYWYQQSLDQGLQFLIQYYNGEERAKGNILERFSAQQFPDLHSELNLSSLELGDSALYFCASSVGGEVEAFFGQGTRLTVV.

This sequence joins TRBV29-1 and TRBJ1-2; tentative D call: TRBD1 (6 bases). The germline V and J ends were trimmed by 7 bases and 1 base, with 13 bases remaining between them. The CDR3 totals 13 residues. Germline CDR1 and CDR2: SQVTM and ANQGSEA. CDR3 nucleotides: TGCAGCGGGGGGGGCAGTTTTAACTATGGCTACACCTTC. Its protein product is CSGGGSFNYGYTF.

J is TRBJ2-7 and V is TRBV7-9; D uncertain. This CDR3 spans 12 amino acids. Per germline, CDR1 SEHNR and CDR2 FQNEAQ (reference sequence). V dropped 6 bases and J dropped 7 bases, with 13 bases sitting between them. The DNA of the CDR3 is TGTGCCAGCAGTTCTGGGTCCGGAGAGCAGTACTTC. Translation gives CASSSGSGEQYF.

Turning to this clonotype: Germline is not matched at one junction end, which may reflect a read error. The V call is TRBV9, the J call TRBJ2-1; D is unclear. Germline V CDR1 and CDR2: SGDLS, YYNGEE. This CDR3 has 14 residues. The CDR3 reads CVSSVVDSPNEQFF. CDR3 nucleotide sequence: TGTGTCAGCAGCGTAGTCGACTCCCCGAATGAGCAGTTCTTC.

This clonotype was observed a few times. The CDR3: CASSPPLGDTQYF. The CDR3 DNA sequence: TGTGCCAGCAGCCCCCCTCTCGGAGATACGCAGTATTTT. The rearrangement links TRBV7-9 to TRBJ2-3, with D uncertain. Germline V gene data show CDR1 as SEHNR and CDR2 as FQNEAQ (reference sequence). This CDR3 is built from 13 residues. V lost 5 bases to trimming and J lost 5 bases, with 11 bases between them.

This clonotype was recorded many times. The chain uses TRBV30 and TRBJ2-3; D is possibly TRBD1 (5 bases). Germline assignment: CDR1 GTSNPN and CDR2 SVGIG (reference sequence). V gave up 2 bases and J gave up 3 bases, with 15 bases separating them. This CDR3 has 15 residues. This CDR3 is CAWSLAGMGTDTQYF. CDR3 DNA: TGTGCCTGGAGTCTCGCAGGGATGGGGACAGATACGCAGTATTTT.

The chain is built from TRBV6-2 or TRBV6-3 and TRBJ2-5; D remains ambiguous. This CDR3 contains 13 residues. V gave up 7 bases and J gave up 1 base, with 10 bases separating them. Germline V gene data show CDR1 as MNHEY and CDR2 as SVGEGT. CDR3 protein: CASTDRGQETQYF. CDR3 coding DNA: TGTGCCAGCACTGACCGAGGCCAAGAGACCCAGTACTTC.

This clonotype came up many times. The V gene is TRBV6-2 or TRBV6-3, the J gene TRBJ1-1; 7 bases are shared with TRBD1. The CDR3 extends over 18 amino acids. V lost 2 bases to trimming and J lost 0 bases; unmatched junction nucleotides: 12. Germline values: CDR1 MNHEY, CDR2 SVGEGT. The CDR3 here is CASSYVAGQPRLNTEAFF. Written as DNA, the CDR3 is TGTGCCAGCAGTTACGTGGCGGGACAGCCCCGATTGAACACTGAAGCTTTCTTT.

J is TRBJ2-3 and V is TRBV6-5, with D possibly TRBD1 on 5 matching bases. Trimming left V 0 bases short and J 3 bases short, with 7 bases between. There are 14 residues in the CDR3. Germline CDR1 and CDR2: MNHEY and SVGAGI. Here the CDR3 reads CASSYSRETDTQYF. The DNA of the CDR3 is TGTGCCAGCAGTTACTCCAGGGAAACAGATACGCAGTATTTT.

The chain links TRBV14 to TRBJ2-3; 11 bases agree with TRBD2. V shed 0 bases and J 8 bases; nucleotides not matched to a gene: 16. Germline V gene sequence: CDR1 SGHDN, CDR2 FVKESK. The CDR3 length is 19 residues. Here the CDR3 reads CASSQDPLAGGQFPGTQYF. The CDR3 DNA is TGTGCCAGCAGCCAAGACCCTCTAGCGGGGGGCCAATTCCCAGGTACGCAGTATTTT.

There are many counts of this clonotype. Here the CDR3 reads CASSLWKNEKLFF. The DNA for the CDR3 is TGTGCCAGCAGCTTGTGGAAAAATGAAAAACTGTTTTTT. The V call is TRBV7-2, the J call TRBJ1-4; no clear D gene. There are 13 residues in the CDR3. The germline V gene has CDR1 SGHTA and CDR2 FQGNSA. The V end lost 3 bases, the J end lost 5 bases, and 7 bases lay between the germline ends.

In its sample, this clonotype was seen many times. The V and J genes are TRBV6-5 and TRBJ2-7; 10 nucleotides match TRBD2. Looked up from germline, CDR1 is MNHEY and CDR2 is SVGAGI. The CDR3 contains 14 residues. V gave up 6 bases and J gave up 0 bases; unmatched junction bases: 2. DNA for the CDR3: TGTGCCAGCAGAATAGCGGGGGGCTCCTACGAGCAGTACTTC. Translating it yields CASRIAGGSYEQYF.

The chain combines TRBV18 with TRBJ2-3, with D possibly TRBD2 on 5 matching bases. V was pared by 0 bases and J by 8 bases, with 6 bases between. This CDR3 has 12 residues. From germline, CDR1 is KGHSH and CDR2 LQKENI. The CDR3: CASSPPGGTQYF. The DNA for the CDR3 is TGTGCCAGCTCACCACCCGGAGGTACGCAGTATTTT.

V is TRBV7-2 and J is TRBJ2-1; perhaps D is TRBD1 or TRBD2 (5 bases each). The CDR3 runs 16 residues. V lost 5 bases, J lost 2 bases, and 16 bases lay in between. From germline, CDR1 is SGHTA and CDR2 FQGNSA. Here the CDR3 DNA reads TGTGCCAGCAGCGAAAAGATCTGGGGGACCTACAATGAGCAGTTCTTC. Translating it yields CASSEKIWGTYNEQFF.

Details on this clonotype: A much larger clone sits a single nucleotide away, making a read error possible. The gene calls are TRBV4-2 and TRBJ2-3; TRBD2 agrees at 9 bases. Per germline, CDR1 LGHNA and CDR2 YNFKEQ. The CDR3 covers 16 residues. DNA for the CDR3: TGTGCCAGCAGCCAACAGGCGGGGGGGAGTACAGCTACGCAGTATTTT. The encoded protein is CASSQQAGGSTATQYF.

This clonotype has at least ten counts. V gene TRBV20-1 combines with J gene TRBJ2-7; 10 nucleotides agree with TRBD2. Trimming removed 5 bases from V and 2 bases from J; junction bases left unmatched: 6. This CDR3 spans 14 amino acids. Germline lookup yields CDR1 DFQATT and CDR2 SNEGSKA (reference sequence). CDR3 nucleotide sequence: TGCAGTGCTCCCCTCAGCGGGAGGGCCTACGAGCAGTACTTC. Translated: CSAPLSGRAYEQYF.

V is TRBV20-1 and J is TRBJ2-7; D remains ambiguous. V lost 6 bases to trimming and J lost 0 bases, with 9 bases between them. This CDR3 comprises 12 residues. CDR1 and CDR2 (germline): DFQATT, SNEGSKA (reference sequence). The CDR3 region has the DNA TGCAGTGCGTCGGACGGCTCCTACGAGCAGTACTTC. Amino acid sequence: CSASDGSYEQYF.

This clonotype appeared a few times. The chain is built from TRBV2 and TRBJ2-3; 9 bases match TRBD2. The germline V gene has CDR1 SNHLY and CDR2 FYNNEI. This CDR3 is 12 amino acids long. V lost 6 bases, J lost 11 bases, and 6 bases stayed unmatched. CDR3 nucleotide sequence: TGTGCCAGCAGCCGGCGACTAGCGGAGCAGTATTTT. Amino acids: CASSRRLAEQYF.

In its sample, this clonotype was seen many times. J is TRBJ2-7 and V is TRBV27; TRBD2 is a possible D gene (5 bases). This CDR3 spans 13 amino acids. Germline V gene sequence: CDR1 MNHEY, CDR2 SMNVEV (reference sequence). V shed 5 bases and J shed 4 bases, with 12 bases lying between them. CDR3 in DNA: TGTGCCAGCAGTCTGGGGTCGGGATACGAGCAGTACTTC. As protein: CASSLGSGYEQYF.